This T cell receptor beta chain was identified during a study of control samples from healthy donors and cancer patients. This CDR3 is built from 15 residues. Germline V gene sequence: CDR1 KGHDR, CDR2 SFDVKD. With 4 bases removed from V and 5 bases from J, the gap between germline ends came to 16 bases. Clones were sequenced by immunoSEQ multiplex PCR, and TCRdb holds only the in-frame ones, with some missing. Of 150,000 to 200,000 clones in the sample, around 90% were seen once. The material sequenced was blood. The clonotype was recovered from a woman in her fifties or sixties in good health. The chain combines TRBV24-1 with TRBJ2-5, with D unclear. The CDR3 DNA follows: TGTGCCACCAGTGAGGGTCAGGTAGCACGGGAGACCCAGTACTTC. Protein sequence: CATSEGQVARETQYF.